Each of the 15 T cell receptor beta chains below was sequenced from the same sample in a study of a mutant IDH1 vaccine in newly diagnosed glioma. Measured with immunoSEQ multiplex PCR; TCRdb has only the in-frame clones, and not every one. The sample shows 20,000 to 25,000 clones, 93% of them seen only once. Time point specified: baseline, week 1 (first vaccination visit). The sample's treatment: pre-vaccination baseline after standard-of-care therapy. The sample in question was PBMCs, obtained from a glioma patient treated with radiotherapy, temozolomide or both. The receptors were sampled from a man aged 40-55 years with glioma.

The chain is built from TRBV7-8 and TRBJ1-3; D is unresolved. V lost 5 bases and J 1 base, leaving 12 bases between the germline ends. The CDR3 loop spans 15 amino acids. Germline lookup yields CDR1 SGHVS and CDR2 FQNEAQ. In DNA form, the CDR3 reads TGTGCCAGCAGCCTTAGCGAGGTTTCTGGAAACACCATATATTTT. Translated, it gives CASSLSEVSGNTIYF.

The chain recombines TRBV18 with TRBJ2-3, with D tentatively TRBD2 (6 bases). Germline V gives CDR1 KGHSH, CDR2 LQKENI. Trimming cost V 0 bases and J 6 bases, with 19 bases left between them. The CDR3 spans 17 residues. The CDR3 here is CASSPPDVAVEGDTQYF. CDR3 nucleotide sequence: TGTGCCAGCTCACCACCGGATGTAGCGGTAGAGGGGGATACGCAGTATTTT. Variable domain in full (rest from reference TRBV18 and TRBJ2-3): NAGVMQNPRHLVRRRGQEARLRCSPMKGHSHVYWYRQLPEEGLKFMVYLQKENIIDESGMPKERFSAEFPKEGPSILRIQQVVRGDSAAYFCASSPPDVAVEGDTQYFGPGTRLTVL.

The gene calls are TRBV6-1 and TRBJ2-1; no clear D gene. Germline V CDR1 and CDR2: MNHNS, SASEGT. V was trimmed by 1 base and J by 6 bases, leaving 13 bases between them. The CDR3 totals 15 residues. The CDR3 DNA is TGTGCCAGCAGTGAAGTCGTGGCGTTGGTCAATGAGCAGTTCTTC. It codes for CASSEVVALVNEQFF.

The chain employs TRBV4-3 and TRBJ1-6; no firm D call. Germline lookup yields CDR1 LGHNA and CDR2 YSLEER. The CDR3 totals 17 residues. V lost 0 bases and J 0 bases, leaving 9 bases between the germline ends. The CDR3 protein is CASSQDLVLSYNSPLHF. As DNA, the CDR3 is TGCGCCAGCAGCCAAGATTTGGTTCTCTCCTATAATTCACCCCTCCACTTT.

This chain joins TRBV6-5 and TRBJ2-1, with 7 nucleotides matching TRBD2. Losses at the gene ends were 0 bases for V and 10 bases for J; bases not matched to a gene: 6. From germline, CDR1 is MNHEY and CDR2 SVGAGI. The CDR3 loop spans 14 amino acids. The CDR3 sequence is CASSYSWEGQEQFF. The CDR3 DNA reads as TGTGCCAGCAGTTACTCGTGGGAGGGCCAAGAGCAGTTCTTC.

The rearrangement uses TRBV9 and TRBJ2-3; TRBD2 matches at 10 bases. The V segment lost 4 bases and the J segment 6 bases; nucleotides outside the gene matches: 11. The CDR3 is 16 amino acids. The germline CDR1 and CDR2 sequences are SGDLS and YYNGEE. The CDR3 sequence is CASSPPQRGGRDTQYF. The CDR3 coding sequence is TGTGCCAGCAGCCCTCCCCAGCGGGGGGGCCGCGATACGCAGTATTTT.

V gene TRBV27 combines with J gene TRBJ1-5; 7 bases map to TRBD1. The germline V gene has CDR1 MNHEY and CDR2 SMNVEV (reference sequence). The CDR3 spans 14 residues. V trimming: 5 bases; J trimming: 5 bases; junction bases outside the gene matches: 6. CDR3 DNA sequence: TGTGCCAGCAGTCCAGGGGGGGAGGATCAGCCCCAGCATTTT. It translates to CASSPGGEDQPQHF.

This sequence joins TRBV16 and TRBJ1-2; the D gene is possibly TRBD1 (5 bases). Germline V gene lookup returns CDR1 KGHSY and CDR2 FQNENV. Trimming cost V 2 bases and J 6 bases, with 13 bases left between them. This CDR3 spans 14 amino acids. The CDR3: CASSQGSTENGYTF. In nucleotides, the CDR3 is TGTGCCAGCAGCCAAGGTTCGACAGAGAATGGCTACACCTTC.

This chain links TRBV11-1 with TRBJ2-7, with D possibly matching TRBD1 (5 bases). Trimming took 1 base from V and 3 from J, leaving 10 bases between them. Per the germline V gene, CDR1 is SGHAT and CDR2 is FQDESV (reference sequence). The CDR3 consists of 14 residues. The CDR3 DNA reads as TGTGCCAGCAGCTTAGGGGGCAACGACTACGAGCAGTACTTC. It encodes CASSLGGNDYEQYF.

The chain uses TRBV6-1 and TRBJ2-3; 8 nucleotides match TRBD1. The V gene's germline CDR1 is MNHNS and CDR2 SASEGT. The J segment lost 4 bases and the V segment lost 2 bases, leaving 14 bases of the junction unmatched. The CDR3 has 18 amino acids. This CDR3 is CASSEQGAWAIAPDTQYF. The DNA for the CDR3 is TGTGCCAGCAGTGAACAGGGGGCTTGGGCCATAGCCCCAGATACGCAGTATTTT.

The chain links TRBV4-1 to TRBJ2-5, with 13 positions matching TRBD2. The CDR3 covers 16 residues. V lost 3 bases and J lost 1; bases outside the gene matches: 2. The germline V gene has CDR1 MGHRA and CDR2 YSYEKL. The CDR3 nucleotides read TGCGCCAGCAGCCAGACTAGCGGGGGGATCCAAGAGACCCAGTACTTC. It translates to CASSQTSGGIQETQYF.

This rearrangement joins TRBV5-6 to TRBJ2-1; D is undetermined. Per germline, CDR1 SGHDT and CDR2 YYEEEE. V was clipped by 1 base and J by 4 bases, with 6 bases between them. The CDR3 runs 13 residues. The CDR3 is CASSLISYNEQFF. CDR3 coding DNA: TGTGCCAGCAGCTTGATTTCGTACAATGAGCAGTTCTTC.

CDR3 DNA: TGTGCCTACATGAAAATCGGTAGCGGGTGGGGGGGGAACACCGGGGAGCTGTTTTTT. It codes for CAYMKIGSGWGGNTGELFF. The V call is TRBV30, the J call TRBJ2-2; 7 nucleotides match TRBD2. Germline values: CDR1 GTSNPN, CDR2 SVGIG (reference sequence). The CDR3 contains 19 residues. Losses at the gene ends were 7 bases for V and 1 base for J; bases not matched to a gene: 21. Full variable domain (rest looked up from reference TRBV30 and TRBJ2-2): SQTIHQWPATLVQPVGSPLSLECTVEGTSNPNLYWYRQAAGRGLQLLFYSVGIGQISSEVPQNLSASRPQDRQFILSSKKLLLSDSGFYLCAYMKIGSGWGGNTGELFFGEGSRLTVL.

V usage is TRBV12-5 and J usage is TRBJ1-5; no reliable D call. Trimming removed 0 bases at V and 4 bases at J, with 7 bases between. Germline lookup yields CDR1 LGHNT and CDR2 FRNRAP. The CDR3 is made up of 14 amino acids. The CDR3: CASGLVGTNQPQHF. DNA of the CDR3: TGTGCTAGTGGTTTGGTAGGCACTAATCAGCCCCAGCATTTT.

The chain couples TRBV27 to TRBJ2-7; tentative D call: TRBD1 (5 bases). This CDR3 region has 15 residues. V was shortened by 4 bases and J by 5 bases, with 18 bases between the two germline ends. The germline V gene encodes CDR1 MNHEY and CDR2 SMNVEV (reference sequence). CDR3 amino acids: CASSSVQGGPHEQYF. As DNA, the CDR3 is TGTGCCAGCAGTTCCGTGCAGGGCGGTCCGCACGAGCAGTACTTC.